In its sample, the clone carrying this T cell receptor (beta chain) was seen many times. TCRdb passed the RACE reads through MiXCR, listing each CDR3 protein once. The table lists just over 40,000 distinct CDR3 sequences, less than 3.5% of them singletons. Documented time point: patch test 2, 6 weeks after DPC sensitization. Treatment indicated: therapeutic diphenylcyclopropenone sensitization with weekly scalp DPC. The data derive from a study of human T cells and chemical hapten exposure. Study-wide context: The upper back received 0.01% DPC by patch testing, with results read at 6 days. Among samples, TCR yields varied mainly because of small differences in pooled library volume.

V gave up 4 bases and J gave up 12 bases; unmatched junction bases: 10. This CDR3 has 13 residues. CDR1 is KGHSH and CDR2 is LQKENI in the germline V gene. The sequencing here drew on whole blood, taken in connection with sensitization to the hapten diphenylcyclopropenone (DPC). The rearrangement links TRBV18 to TRBJ1-1; 8 nucleotides agree with TRBD1. The TCR was taken from a man in his forties with alopecia areata. Some clones in this sample may be carry-over from other donors' samples. DNA for the CDR3: TGTGCCAGCTCACGACAGGGGCCCGCAGGGACTTTCTTT. This sequence encodes CASSRQGPAGTFF.